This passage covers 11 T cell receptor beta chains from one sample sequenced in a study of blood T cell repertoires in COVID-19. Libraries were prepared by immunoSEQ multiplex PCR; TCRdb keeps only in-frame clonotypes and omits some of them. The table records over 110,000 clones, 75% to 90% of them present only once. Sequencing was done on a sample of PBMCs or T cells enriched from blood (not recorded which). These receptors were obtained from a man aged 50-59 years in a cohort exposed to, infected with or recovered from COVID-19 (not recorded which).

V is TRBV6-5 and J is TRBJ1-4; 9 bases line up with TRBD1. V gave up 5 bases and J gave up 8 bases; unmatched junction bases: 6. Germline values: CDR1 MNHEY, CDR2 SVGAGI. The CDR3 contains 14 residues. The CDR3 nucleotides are TGTGCCAGCAGTCCCGGGACAGGGCTAGAAAAACTGTTTTTT. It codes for CASSPGTGLEKLFF.

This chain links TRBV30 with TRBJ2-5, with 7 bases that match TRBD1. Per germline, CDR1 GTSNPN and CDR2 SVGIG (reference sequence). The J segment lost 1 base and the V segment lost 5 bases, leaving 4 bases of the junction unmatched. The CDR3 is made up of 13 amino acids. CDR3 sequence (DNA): TGTGCCTGGGTGGGGGACAGCCAAGAGACCCAGTACTTC. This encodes CAWVGDSQETQYF.

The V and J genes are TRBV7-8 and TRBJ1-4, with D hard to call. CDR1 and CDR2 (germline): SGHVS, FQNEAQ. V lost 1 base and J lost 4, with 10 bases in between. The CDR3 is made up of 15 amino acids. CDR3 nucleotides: TGTGCCAGCAGCTTAGATACTGGGCTTAATGAAAAACTGTTTTTT. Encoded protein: CASSLDTGLNEKLFF.

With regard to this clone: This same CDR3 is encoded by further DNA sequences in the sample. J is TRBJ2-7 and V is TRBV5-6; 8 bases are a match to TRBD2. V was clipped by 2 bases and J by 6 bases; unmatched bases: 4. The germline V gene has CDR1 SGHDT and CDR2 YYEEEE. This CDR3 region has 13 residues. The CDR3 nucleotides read TGTGCCAGCAGCTTCGGACTAGCTGGCGAGCAGTACTTC. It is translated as CASSFGLAGEQYF. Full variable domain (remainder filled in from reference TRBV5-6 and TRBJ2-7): DAGVTQSPTHLIKTRGQQVTLRCSPKSGHDTVSWYQQALGQGPQFIFQYYEEEERQRGNFPDRFSGHQFPNYSSELNVNALLLGDSALYLCASSFGLAGEQYFGPGTRLTVT.

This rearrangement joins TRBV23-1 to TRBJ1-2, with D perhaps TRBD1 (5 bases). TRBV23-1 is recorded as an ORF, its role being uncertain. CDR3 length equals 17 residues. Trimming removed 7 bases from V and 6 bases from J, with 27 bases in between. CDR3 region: CASMDPGQGNSGDGYTF. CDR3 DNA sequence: TGCGCCAGCATGGATCCAGGCCAGGGAAACTCCGGAGATGGCTACACCTTC.

This chain's CDR3 is CASSRRISYNEQFF. DNA for the CDR3: TGTGCCAGTAGTAGGCGGATTTCCTACAATGAGCAGTTCTTC. The V gene is TRBV19, the J gene TRBJ2-1; no firm D call. The CDR3 is made up of 14 amino acids. CDR1 LNHDA and CDR2 SQIVND come from the germline V gene (reference sequence). V was trimmed by 4 bases and J by 1 base, leaving 8 bases between them.

CDR3 sequence (DNA): TGTGCCAGCAGGGGGGGAGAGACCCAGTACTTC. This translates into CASRGGETQYF. The chain employs TRBV6-5 and TRBJ2-5, with D tentatively TRBD2 (6 bases). This CDR3 is 11 amino acids long. Trimming took 6 bases from V and 4 from J, leaving 6 bases between them. Germline CDR1 and CDR2: MNHEY and SVGAGI.

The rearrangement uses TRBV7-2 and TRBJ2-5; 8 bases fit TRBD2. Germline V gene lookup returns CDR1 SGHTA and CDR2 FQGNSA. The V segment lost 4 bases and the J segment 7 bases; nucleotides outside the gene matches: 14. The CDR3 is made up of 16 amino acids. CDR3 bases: TGTGCCAGCAGCTCTCTAAGCGGGAGCCGCCCGGGGACCCAGTACTTC. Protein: CASSSLSGSRPGTQYF.

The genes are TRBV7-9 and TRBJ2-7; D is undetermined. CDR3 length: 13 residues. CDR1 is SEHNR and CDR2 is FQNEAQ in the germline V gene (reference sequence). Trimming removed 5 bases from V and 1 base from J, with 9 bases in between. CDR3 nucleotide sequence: TGTGCCAGCAGCCCACTCCTATCCTACGAGCAGTACTTC. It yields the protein CASSPLLSYEQYF.

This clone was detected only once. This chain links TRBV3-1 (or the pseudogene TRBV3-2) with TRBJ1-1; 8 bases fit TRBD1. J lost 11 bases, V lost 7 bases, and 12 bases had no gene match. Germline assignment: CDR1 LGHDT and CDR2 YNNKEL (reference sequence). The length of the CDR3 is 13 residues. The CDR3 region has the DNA TGTGCCAGCACCCGGGACAGGACATCACGGGCTTTCTTT. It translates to CASTRDRTSRAFF.

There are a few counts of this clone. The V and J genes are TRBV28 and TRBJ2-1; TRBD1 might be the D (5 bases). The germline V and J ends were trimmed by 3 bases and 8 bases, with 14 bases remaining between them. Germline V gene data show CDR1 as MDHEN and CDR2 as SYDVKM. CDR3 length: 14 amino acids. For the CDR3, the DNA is TGTGCCAGCAGTTTCAGCCAGGGATGGGATGAGCAGTTCTTC. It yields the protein CASSFSQGWDEQFF.